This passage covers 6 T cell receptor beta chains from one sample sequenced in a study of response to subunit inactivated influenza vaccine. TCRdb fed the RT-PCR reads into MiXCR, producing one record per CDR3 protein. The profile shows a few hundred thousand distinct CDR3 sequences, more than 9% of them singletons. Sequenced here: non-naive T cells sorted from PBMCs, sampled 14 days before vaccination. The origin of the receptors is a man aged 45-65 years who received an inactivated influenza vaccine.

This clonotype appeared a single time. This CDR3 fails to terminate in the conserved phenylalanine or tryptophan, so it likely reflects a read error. CDR3 amino acids: CATSDSFRGNEQFS. The DNA of the CDR3 is TGTGCCACCAGTGATTCGTTCAGGGGCAATGAGCAGTTCTCC. This chain joins TRBV24-1 and TRBJ2-1; a weak D match, TRBD1 (6 bases). The V end was cut by 2 bases, the J end by 6 bases, with 10 bases between. The CDR3 loop spans 14 amino acids. Looked up from germline, CDR1 is KGHDR and CDR2 is SFDVKD.

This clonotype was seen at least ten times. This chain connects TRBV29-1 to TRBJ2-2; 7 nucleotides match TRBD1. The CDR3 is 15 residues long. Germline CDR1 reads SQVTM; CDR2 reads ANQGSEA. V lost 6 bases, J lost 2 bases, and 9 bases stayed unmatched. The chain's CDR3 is CSVATGTVNTGELFF. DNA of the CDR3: TGCAGCGTCGCGACCGGGACAGTTAACACCGGGGAGCTGTTTTTT.

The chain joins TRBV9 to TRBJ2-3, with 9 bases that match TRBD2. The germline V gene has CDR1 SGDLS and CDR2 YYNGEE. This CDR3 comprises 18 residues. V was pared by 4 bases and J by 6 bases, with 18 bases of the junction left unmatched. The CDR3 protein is CASSRRGDSGRALDTQYF. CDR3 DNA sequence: TGTGCCAGCAGCAGAAGGGGGGATAGCGGGAGAGCTTTGGATACGCAGTATTTT.

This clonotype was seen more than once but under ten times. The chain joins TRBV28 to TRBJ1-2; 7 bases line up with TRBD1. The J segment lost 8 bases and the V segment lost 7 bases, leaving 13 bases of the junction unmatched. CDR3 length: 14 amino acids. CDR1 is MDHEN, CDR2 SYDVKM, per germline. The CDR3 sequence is CASTTREGAGGYTF. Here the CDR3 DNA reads TGTGCCAGCACCACAAGGGAGGGGGCGGGCGGCTACACCTTC.

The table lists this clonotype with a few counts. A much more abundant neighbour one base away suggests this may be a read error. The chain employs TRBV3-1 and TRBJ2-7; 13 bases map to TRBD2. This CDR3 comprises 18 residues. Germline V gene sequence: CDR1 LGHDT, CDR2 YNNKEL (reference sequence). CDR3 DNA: TGTACCAGCAGACCGGGACTAGCGGGGTCCTTCACATCCTACGAGCAGTACTTC. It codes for CTSRPGLAGSFTSYEQYF.

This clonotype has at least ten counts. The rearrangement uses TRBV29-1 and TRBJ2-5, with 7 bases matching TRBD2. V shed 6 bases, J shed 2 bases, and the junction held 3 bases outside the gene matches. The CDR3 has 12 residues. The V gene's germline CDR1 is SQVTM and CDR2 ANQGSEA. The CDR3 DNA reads TGCAGCGTCAGGGAGGGTCAAGAGACCCAGTACTTC. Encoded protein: CSVREGQETQYF.